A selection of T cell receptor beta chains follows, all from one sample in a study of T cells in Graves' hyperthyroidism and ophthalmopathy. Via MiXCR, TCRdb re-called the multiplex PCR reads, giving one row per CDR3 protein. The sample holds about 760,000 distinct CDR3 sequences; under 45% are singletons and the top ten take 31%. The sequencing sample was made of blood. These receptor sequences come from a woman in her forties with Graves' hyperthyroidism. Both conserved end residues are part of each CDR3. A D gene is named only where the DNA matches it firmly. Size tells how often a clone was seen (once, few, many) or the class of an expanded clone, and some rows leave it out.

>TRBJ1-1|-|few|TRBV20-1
TGCAGTGCGAGTAGGCTACCGGGGGCCGAAGCTTTCTTT
CSASRLPGAEAFF
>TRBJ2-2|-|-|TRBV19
TGTGCCAGTAGGACGCATGGGACAAGTAACACCGGGGAGCTGTTTTTT
CASRTHGTSNTGELFF
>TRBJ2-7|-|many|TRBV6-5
TGTGCCAGCAGTAAGGTCAGGGACGCCTCCTACGAGCAGTACTTC
CASSKVRDASYEQYF
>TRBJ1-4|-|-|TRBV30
TGTGCCTGGAATCGGGGGGGGAGTGAAAAACTGTTTTTT
CAWNRGGSEKLFF
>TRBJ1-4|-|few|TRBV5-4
TGTGCCAGCAGCCTTACCGGACAGCCTAATGAAAAACTGTTTTTT
CASSLTGQPNEKLFF
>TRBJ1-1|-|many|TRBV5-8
TGTGCCAGCAGCTGGGTTGCGACAGCGAACACTGAAGCTTTCTTT
CASSWVATANTEAFF
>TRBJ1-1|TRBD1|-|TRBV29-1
TGCAGCGCCGACAGGGGTCCAAACACTGAAGCTTCCTTT
CSADRGPNTEASF
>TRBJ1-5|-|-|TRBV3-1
TGTGCCAGCAGTGATCGGGGTCAGCCCCAGCATTTT
CASSDRGQPQHF
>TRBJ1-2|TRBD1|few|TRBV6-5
TGTGCCAGCAGCCCAGGACAGGGAAAGAGCTATGGCTACACCTTC
CASSPGQGKSYGYTF
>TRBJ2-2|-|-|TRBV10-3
TGTGCCAGCGGAAATAGAACCCCGACTCCATTCGGGGAGCTGTTTTTT
CASGNRTPTPFGELFF
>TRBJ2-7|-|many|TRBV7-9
TGTGCCAGCAGCTTTCTCGGGTTCGAGCAGTACTTC
CASSFLGFEQYF
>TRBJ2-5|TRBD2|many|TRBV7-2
TGTGCCAGCAGCCCCCGGCTAGCGGGGGGGCAGGAGACCCAGTACTTC
CASSPRLAGGQETQYF
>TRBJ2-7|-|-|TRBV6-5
TGTGCCAGCAGTTACTTAACCCCCGACGACGAGCAGTACTTC
CASSYLTPDDEQYF
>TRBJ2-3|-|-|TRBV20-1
TGCAGTGCCAGCCCCTTCAGCACAGATACGCAGTATTTT
CSASPFSTDTQYF
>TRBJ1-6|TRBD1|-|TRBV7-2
TGCGCCAGCAGCTCGAAAACCGGGACAGGGGACGGATATTCACCCCTCCACTTT
CASSSKTGTGDGYSPLHF
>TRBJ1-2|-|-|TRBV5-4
TGTGCCAGCACTCCTACTTTGGCCCTCGGCTATGGCTACACCTTC
CASTPTLALGYGYTF
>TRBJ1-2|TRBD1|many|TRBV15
TGTGCCACCAGCAGAGATCTTAGGGGACAGGAGACTTCTCGCGGCTACACCTTC
CATSRDLRGQETSRGYTF
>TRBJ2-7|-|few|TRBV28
TGTGCCAGCAGTCGCTCCACGGACGGCTACGAGCAGTACTTC
CASSRSTDGYEQYF
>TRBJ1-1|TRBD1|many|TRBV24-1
TGTGCCACCAGTGATAGGTCAGGGGGCACTGAAGCTTTCTTT
CATSDRSGGTEAFF
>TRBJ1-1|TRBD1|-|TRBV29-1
TGCAGCACCACGGACAGGCGGAACACTGAAGCTTTCTTT
CSTTDRRNTEAFF
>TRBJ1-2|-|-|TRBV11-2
TGTGCCAGCAGCTTTGCGGGGGGTGTCGGCTATGGCTACACCTTC
CASSFAGGVGYGYTF
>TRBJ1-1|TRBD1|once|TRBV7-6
TGTGCCAGCAGCTTAGTCCTGGGGAACAGGGGTGATAGGAACACTGAAGCTTTCTTT
CASSLVLGNRGDRNTEAFF
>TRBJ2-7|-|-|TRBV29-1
TGCGCCAGCAGCCAAGGGGGGGACTGGCAGGGCCGCTCCTACGAGCAGTACTTC
CASSQGGDWQGRSYEQYF
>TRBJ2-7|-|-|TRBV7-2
TGTGCCAGCAGCTTAGACGGGCAAAGGGAAAAAATTTTC
CASSLDGQREKIF
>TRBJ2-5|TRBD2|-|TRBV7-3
TGTGCCAGCAGCTTGGCCGGCGGGGGGGCCGCAGAGACCCAGTACTTC
CASSLAGGGAAETQYF
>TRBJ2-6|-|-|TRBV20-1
TGCAGTGCTAACAGGGGAGGGACTGGGGCCAACGTCCTGACTTTC
CSANRGGTGANVLTF
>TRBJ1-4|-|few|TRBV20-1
TGCAGTGCTAGAGACCATACAGGGTCCCGCGAAAAACTGTTTTTT
CSARDHTGSREKLFF
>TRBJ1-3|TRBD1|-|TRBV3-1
TGTGCCAGCAGCCTACAGGGGTGGTCGGACACCATATATTTT
CASSLQGWSDTIYF
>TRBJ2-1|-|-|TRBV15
TGTGCCACCAGCAGTTTTCAGGTGGACAATGAGCAGTTCTTC
CATSSFQVDNEQFF
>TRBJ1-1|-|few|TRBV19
TGTGCCAGTAGTTCGAGGGCGGGGGCGACTAAAGCTTTCTTT
CASSSRAGATKAFF
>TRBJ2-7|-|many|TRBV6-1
TGTGCCAGCGTGAGGCCCGCCCAACCCTACGAGCAGTACTTC
CASVRPAQPYEQYF
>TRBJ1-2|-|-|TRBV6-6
TGTGCCAGCCAGGTCCCCACTAATGGCTACACCTTC
CASQVPTNGYTF
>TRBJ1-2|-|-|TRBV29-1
TGCAGCCAACCGGGGCCGATTAACTATGGCTACACCTTC
CSQPGPINYGYTF
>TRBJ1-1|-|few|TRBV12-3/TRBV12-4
TGTGCCAGCAGTTTTTTGAGAAACACTGAAGCTTTCTTT
CASSFLRNTEAFF
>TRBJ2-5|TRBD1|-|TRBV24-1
TGTGCCGCCTCATGGGGACAGGGTCTGCGAGAGACCCAGTACTTC
CAASWGQGLRETQYF
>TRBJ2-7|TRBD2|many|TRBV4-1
TGCGCCAGCAGCCCGATCGGCGGGAGCGGGTCCGAGCAGTACTTC
CASSPIGGSGSEQYF
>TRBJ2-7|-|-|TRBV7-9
TGTGCCAGCAGCTTAGACTGGGTGAGGCAAGAGCAGTACTTC
CASSLDWVRQEQYF
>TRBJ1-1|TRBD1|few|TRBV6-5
TGTGCCAGCAGTTTCTACAGGGGGACTGAAGCTTTCTTT
CASSFYRGTEAFF
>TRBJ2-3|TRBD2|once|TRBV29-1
TGCAGCGCTGGGGGGGACTACGCTAGCACAGATACGCAGTATTTT
CSAGGDYASTDTQYF
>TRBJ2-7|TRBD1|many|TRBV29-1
TGCAGCGCCCGCATCCGGGGACAGGATCTCTACGAGCAGTACTTC
CSARIRGQDLYEQYF
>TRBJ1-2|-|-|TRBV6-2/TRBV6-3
TGTGCCAGCAGTTCCCGGACAGATTATGGCTACACCTTC
CASSSRTDYGYTF